This T cell receptor (beta chain) emerged from a study of shared clonotypes between healthy human individuals (dated by TCRdb to the early 2020s). Describing the broader study: Three men and two women, aged 18 to 49 years, made up the cohort. Between about 0.94 and 8.9 billion PBMCs per donor were obtained by leukapheresis. For each donor, CD4 naive and CD4 memory were each given three plates, CD8 naive was given two plates, and CD8 memory was given one plate. To increase sequencing depth and limit assay-specific biases, different laboratories used diverse techniques to prepare libraries and sequence TCR repertoires. Blood TCR repertoires of roughly five healthy adults were deeply sequenced to estimate repertoire size and the extent of clonotype sharing between individuals. Results and caveats for the whole study, not just this receptor: Larger estimated clonotype richness was generally found for naive subsets than for memory subsets. Pairwise subsampling indicated that sequencing depth was expected to affect the degree of clonotype sharing among donors. Only blood was sampled, and tissue TCR repertoires likely differ from those in blood. Higher generation probabilities were observed for clonotypes shared by all four sorted-subset donors than for non-shared clonotypes. Because the study included only a small number of donors, the genetic and exposure-history diversity represented was limited. Rarefaction of sorted-subset datasets indicated incomplete sequencing despite the large sequencing depth. Across a few donors, about 5% of naive CD4, more than 3% of naive CD8, approximately 2.5% of memory CD4, and approximately 0.4% of memory CD8 clonotypes were shared.

Using the deep immunoSEQ assay, multiplex PCR amplified TCR CDR3 regions from genomic DNA. Extracted genomic DNA from each cell subset was spread evenly across all wells of several immunoSEQ 96-well plates, with each plate serving as a replicate. For sorted subsets, each replicate PCR was loaded with 200 ng genomic DNA, equivalent to roughly 30,000 T cell genomes. Purified libraries were measured with a Qubit 3.0 fluorometer, size-checked on a Bioanalyzer 2100, and measured again with the KAPA Library Quantification kit. Every immunoSEQ 96-well plate was sequenced on a dedicated single-read 150-cycle Illumina NextSeq 550 flow cell. In the original analysis: Because only junctional sequences without quality scores were contained in the immunoSEQ output, filtering matching that applied to full-length reads could not be performed. Sequences were annotated with PyIR, a Python wrapper for IgBLAST v1.9, and V/J genes and CDR3 were assigned using IMGT germline references. Reads with weak V/J assignments (E-value above 1e-6), missing CDR3, stop codons, out-of-frame junctions, or ambiguous translated residues were removed. V3J clonotypes were defined as sequences sharing an identical inferred V gene, J gene, and CDR3 amino acid sequence. The percentage overlap between two repertoires was calculated by dividing the number of shared unique clonotypes by the size of the smaller repertoire. Three approaches were used to assess repertoire richness: RTK rarefaction, the Chao1 estimator, and Recon v2.1 estimates of unobserved clonotypes. Generation probabilities were computed with OLGA for all TCRbeta clonotypes obtained by the gDNA method from four donors. TCRdb's version of the immuneACCESS table is confined to in-frame rearrangements and falls short of the full clone set. An unresolved V gene accounts for under half of the shortfall where checked; the remainder is of unknown origin. Clonal size and the V and J genes are those of that table, whereas D and trimming came from the DNA. This sample has approximately 2.3 million clones in its table, and over 90% of those were observed once. The top ten clones comprise about 0.39% of the sample.

The donors were healthy, HIV-negative adults with no recently reported acute infections or vaccinations. Only Caucasian adults living in Nashville, Tennessee, USA were represented among the donors. Magnetic negative selection was used to enrich CD4+ T cells, after which naive cells were positively selected on CD45RA and the negative fraction became the memory subset. After blood collection by leukapheresis, PBMCs were isolated using Ficoll-Histopaque density gradient centrifugation and then cryopreserved in the vapor phase of liquid nitrogen. Analytical flow cytometry was used to check the purity and quantity of each magnetically sorted T cell population. Genomic DNA was isolated from each sorted fraction and quantified by UV absorbance on a Nanodrop 2000c. With regard to this clone: What this receptor recognizes is not known. No much larger clonotype is one base removed from it; base qualities were not supplied.

The sequence derives from a man in his late teens or twenties in good health. Some clones in this sample may be carry-over from other donors' samples. The sample taken for sequencing was naive CD4+ T cells from PBMCs. The cell subset or site tag for this specimen amounts to: CD45RA+ positively selected.

The CDR3 corresponds to CASSESLAGRETQYF. The sequenced DNA is TGTGCCAGCAGTGAAAGCCTAGCGGGAAGGGAGACCCAGTACTTC. The V gene is TRBV6-1 and the J gene is TRBJ2-5; 9 junctional bases match TRBD2. The CDR1 and CDR2 encoded by the germline V gene are MNHNS and SASEGT. V has 2 bases trimmed and J has 5 bases trimmed; junction bases matching no gene number 6. The CDR3 has 15 amino acids, counting the end cysteine and phenylalanine. The sequence is cut down to CDR3 DNA, 45 bases in frame from base 1.